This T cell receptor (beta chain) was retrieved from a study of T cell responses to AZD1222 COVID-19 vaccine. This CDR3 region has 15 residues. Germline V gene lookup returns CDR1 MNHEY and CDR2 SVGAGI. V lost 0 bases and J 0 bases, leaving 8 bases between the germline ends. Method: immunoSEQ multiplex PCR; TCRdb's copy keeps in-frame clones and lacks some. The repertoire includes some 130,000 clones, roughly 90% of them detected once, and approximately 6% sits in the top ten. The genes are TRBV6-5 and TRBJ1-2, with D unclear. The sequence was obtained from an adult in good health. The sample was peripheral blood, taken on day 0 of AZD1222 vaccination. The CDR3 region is CASSYSRRANYGYTF. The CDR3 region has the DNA TGTGCCAGCAGTTACTCCAGGAGAGCTAACTATGGCTACACCTTC.